This TCR beta chain was found in a study of post-analysis software for immune sequencing data. Study in general: Relapsing-remitting, secondary progressive and progressive-relapsing multiple sclerosis courses were included. Findings of the study overall: Controls significantly exceeded multiple sclerosis patients in normalized Chao1 diversity. Patients used several TRBV segments, including TRBV5-6, TRBV5-1 and TRBV20-1, more often than controls.

Germline trimming cut 4 bases from V and 6 bases from J; bases unmatched to any gene: 2. The CDR3 sequence is 13 residues long. Germline V gene sequence: CDR1 SGHRS, CDR2 YFSETQ. This clonotype was seen only a few times. The antigen remains undetermined. TCR beta libraries were prepared from cDNA with unique molecular identifiers. TCRdb re-derived calls from the PCR reads in MiXCR, one entry per CDR3 protein. This table holds some 370,000 distinct CDR3 sequences, roughly 36% found once. The clonotype comes from a girl aged 10 to 17 with multiple sclerosis. The chain carries TRBV5-1 and TRBJ1-1; 11 bases agree with TRBD1. The sample was blood. CDR3: CASSAGQGAEAFF. The CDR3, as DNA: TGCGCCAGCAGCGCGGGACAGGGGGCTGAAGCTTTCTTT.